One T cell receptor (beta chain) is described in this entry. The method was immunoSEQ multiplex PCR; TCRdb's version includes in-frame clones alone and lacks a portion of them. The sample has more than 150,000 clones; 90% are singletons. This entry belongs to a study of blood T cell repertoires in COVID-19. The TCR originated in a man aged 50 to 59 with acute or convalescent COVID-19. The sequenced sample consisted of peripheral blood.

The CDR3 is CASSPRTAGGEQFF. CDR3 coding DNA: TGTGCCAGCAGTCCACGGACAGCGGGGGGCGAGCAGTTCTTC. V usage is TRBV27 and J usage is TRBJ2-1; TRBD2 agrees at 9 bases. The CDR3 consists of 14 residues. CDR1 is MNHEY and CDR2 is SMNVEV in the germline V gene (reference sequence). Losses at the gene ends were 5 bases for V and 10 bases for J; bases not matched to a gene: 9.